The source of this TCR beta chain is a study of identical twins. Whole-study results and caveats: It was possible that invariant MAIT and iNKT cells partly confounded the zero-insertion analyses.

Everyone who gave samples was a healthy Caucasian. V was clipped by 6 bases and J by 0 bases, with 12 bases between them. Germline V gene lookup returns CDR1 MDHEN and CDR2 SYDVKM. The CDR3 is 15 residues long. As to this clonotype: Its antigen is not known.

It was template switching that added a universal primer site, and there were unique molecular identifiers on the cDNA. TCRdb analysed the 5' RACE reads with MiXCR anew, one entry per CDR3 protein. The sample has approximately 500,000 distinct CDR3 sequences, roughly 15% seen once. This same sample was also part of a study on yellow fever vaccine responses in identical twins.

The chain carries TRBV28 and TRBJ2-1, with D possibly TRBD1 on 6 matching bases. Sequenced material: CD4+ T cells sorted from blood. This clonotype was obtained from a woman under 30 in good health. The CDR3 here is CASSRPGHSYNEQFF. The CDR3 region has the DNA TGTGCCAGCAGCCGCCCGGGACACTCCTACAATGAGCAGTTCTTC.